This passage covers 26 T cell receptor beta chains from one sample sequenced in a study of CD8 T cells in ankylosing spondylitis. TCRdb processed the 5' RACE reads anew with MiXCR; each CDR3 protein has one entry. The data hold around 130,000 distinct CDR3 sequences, with about a tenth observed a single time. The sample consisted of blood, either unsorted or a sorted T cell fraction (not recorded which). These receptors all come from a male donor with ankylosing spondylitis or in good health (not recorded which).

This clonotype has a count of ten or more. V usage is TRBV5-1 and J usage is TRBJ2-5, with D maybe TRBD1 (6 bases). Trimming removed 1 base from V and 2 bases from J, with 15 bases in between. CDR3 length: 16 amino acids. CDR1 SGHRS and CDR2 YFSETQ come from the germline V gene. DNA for the CDR3: TGCGCCAGCAGCTTGCCCGACAGGACAATGCAAGAGACCCAGTACTTC. Its translation is CASSLPDRTMQETQYF. The whole variable domain, remainder taken from reference TRBV5-1 and TRBJ2-5, is KAGVTQTPRYLIKTRGQQVTLSCSPISGHRSVSWYQQTPGQGLQFLFEYFSETQRNKGNFPGRFSGRQFSNSRSEMNVSTLELGDSALYLCASSLPDRTMQETQYFGPGTRLLVL.

Many counts were recorded for this clonotype. The V call is TRBV7-8, the J call TRBJ2-7, with 7 positions matching TRBD2. The CDR3 runs to 16 residues. V lost 0 bases and J lost 4; bases outside the gene matches: 9. Germline loops: CDR1 SGHVS, CDR2 FQNEAQ. CDR3 residues: CASSLAIGAGVYEQYF. The CDR3 coding sequence is TGTGCCAGCAGCTTAGCCATTGGGGCGGGAGTATACGAGCAGTACTTC.

There are a few counts of this clonotype. The chain recombines TRBV20-1 with TRBJ2-5, with 10 positions matching TRBD2. With 0 bases clipped from V and 5 bases from J, the junction kept 9 bases outside the gene matches. The V gene's germline CDR1 is DFQATT and CDR2 SNEGSKA (reference sequence). The CDR3 runs 16 residues. The CDR3: CSAREPSGSGWETQYF. The CDR3, as DNA: TGCAGTGCTAGAGAACCTAGCGGGAGTGGGTGGGAGACCCAGTACTTC.

This clonotype was recorded at least ten times. This sequence joins TRBV5-1 and TRBJ2-2, with 13 bases matching TRBD2. Germline CDR1 is SGHRS and CDR2 is YFSETQ. V dropped 2 bases and J dropped 4; count of bases not matched to a gene: 2. This CDR3 has 16 residues. CDR3 DNA: TGCGCCAGCAGCTTTGGACTAGCGGGAGTCACCGGGGAGCTGTTTTTT. As protein: CASSFGLAGVTGELFF. Using reference TRBV5-1 and TRBJ2-2 for the parts outside the CDR3, the full variable domain is KAGVTQTPRYLIKTRGQQVTLSCSPISGHRSVSWYQQTPGQGLQFLFEYFSETQRNKGNFPGRFSGRQFSNSRSEMNVSTLELGDSALYLCASSFGLAGVTGELFFGEGSRLTVL.

A few counts support this clonotype. V is TRBV7-2 and J is TRBJ2-1; TRBD1 matches at 7 bases. Germline V gene data show CDR1 as SGHTA and CDR2 as FQGNSA. V shed 4 bases, J shed 5 bases, and the junction held 11 bases outside the gene matches. This CDR3 has 16 residues. CDR3: CASSWWGTETNNEQFF. CDR3 DNA: TGTGCCAGCAGCTGGTGGGGGACAGAAACAAACAATGAGCAGTTCTTC.

The V call is TRBV14, the J call TRBJ1-1; maybe TRBD1 (6 bases). Germline CDR1 is SGHDN and CDR2 is FVKESK. This CDR3 has 15 residues. V lost 4 bases and J 0 bases, leaving 12 bases between the germline ends. The CDR3 DNA reads as TGTGCCAGCAGCCCCCGGACAGCCCTGAACACTGAAGCTTTCTTT. The encoded protein is CASSPRTALNTEAFF.

Ten or more counts support this clonotype. The chain combines TRBV2 with TRBJ2-1; D is perhaps TRBD2 (6 bases). Trimming stripped 3 bases from V and 8 bases from J, with 14 bases between. Germline CDR1 and CDR2: SNHLY and FYNNEI. CDR3 length: 14 amino acids. DNA of the CDR3: TGTGCCAGCAGTGACCGACTAGTTGCCGATGAGCAGTTCTTC. Amino acids: CASSDRLVADEQFF. The whole variable domain, filled in from reference TRBV2 and TRBJ2-1, reads EPEVTQTPSHQVTQMGQEVILRCVPISNHLYFYWYRQILGQKVEFLVSFYNNEISEKSEIFDDQFSVERPDGSNFTLKIRSTKLEDSAMYFCASSDRLVADEQFFGPGTRLTVL.

This clonotype was seen repeatedly, ten times or more. The chain employs TRBV7-9 and TRBJ2-7, with unresolved D. The CDR3 extends over 12 amino acids. The germline V gene encodes CDR1 SEHNR and CDR2 FQNEAQ (reference sequence). Trimming removed 6 bases from V and 0 bases from J, with 6 bases in between. CDR3 nucleotides: TGTGCCAGCAGTAGGAGCTCCTACGAGCAGTACTTC. Translating gives CASSRSSYEQYF.

This clonotype was counted ten times or more. J is TRBJ2-7 and V is TRBV29-1; TRBD1 might be the D (6 bases). The CDR3 is 14 amino acids. V lost 6 bases and J lost 3, with 18 bases in between. From germline, CDR1 is SQVTM and CDR2 ANQGSEA. The CDR3 DNA reads as TGCAGCGTCGCAGGGACACCGGCCGGCTACGAGCAGTACTTC. Translation gives CSVAGTPAGYEQYF.

This clonotype has a handful of counts. The chain combines TRBV20-1 with TRBJ2-5; D might be TRBD2 (5 bases). CDR1 and CDR2 (germline): DFQATT, SNEGSKA (reference sequence). Trimming pared 3 bases from V and 3 bases from J, leaving 11 bases between. CDR3 length equals 13 residues. The CDR3 coding sequence is TGCAGTGCTAGCGGGGTTGTAGAAGAGACCCAGTACTTC. Translating gives CSASGVVEETQYF.

This clonotype was seen repeatedly, ten times or more. The gene calls are TRBV20-1 and TRBJ1-4, with D perhaps matching TRBD1 (6 bases). Trimming shortened V by 6 bases and J by 7 bases, and 15 bases separated the two germline ends. The CDR3 has 13 amino acids. Per the germline V gene, CDR1 is DFQATT and CDR2 is SNEGSKA (reference sequence). CDR3 in DNA: TGCAGTGCAAAGACAGGTTACGGTGAAAAACTGTTTTTT. The encoded protein is CSAKTGYGEKLFF.

Ten or more counts support this clonotype. The chain couples TRBV7-9 to TRBJ2-7, with TRBD1 matching over 7 bases. V lost 3 bases and J lost 0; bases outside the gene matches: 11. CDR3 length: 17 amino acids. CDR1 SEHNR and CDR2 FQNEAQ come from the germline V gene (reference sequence). The CDR3 loop reads CASSFARDSHYSYEQYF. CDR3 in DNA: TGTGCCAGCAGCTTTGCCCGGGACAGCCACTACTCCTACGAGCAGTACTTC.

This clonotype was detected only a few times. For the CDR3, the DNA is TGTGCCAGCAGCTCCAAGCGGGCCCTGCCGGCAGATACGCAGTATTTT. It translates to CASSSKRALPADTQYF. The chain recombines TRBV7-8 with TRBJ2-3, with a tentative D call TRBD2 (6 bases). V was shortened by 4 bases and J by 4 bases, with 18 bases between the two germline ends. The CDR3 totals 16 residues. CDR1 and CDR2 from the germline V gene are SGHVS and FQNEAQ.

The rearrangement joins TRBV20-1 to TRBJ2-5; TRBD1 aligns across 9 bases. V was clipped by 3 bases and J by 7 bases; unmatched bases: 18. The germline gives CDR1 DFQATT, CDR2 SNEGSKA (reference sequence). The CDR3 has 17 amino acids. The CDR3 here is CSASGTGLAQGDGTQYF. For the CDR3, the DNA is TGCAGTGCTAGTGGGACAGGGCTTGCCCAAGGTGATGGGACCCAGTACTTC.

The CDR3: CSASSAGDSTDTQYF. In nucleotides, the CDR3 is TGCAGTGCGAGCTCAGCGGGAGACTCCACAGATACGCAGTATTTT. This rearrangement joins TRBV20-1 to TRBJ2-3; 8 bases map to TRBD2. V shed 6 bases and J 2 bases; nucleotides not matched to a gene: 10. In germline, CDR1 is DFQATT, CDR2 SNEGSKA (reference sequence). The CDR3 length is 15 residues.

The sample holds many counts of this clonotype. V usage is TRBV29-1 and J usage is TRBJ2-3; possibly TRBD2 for D (5 bases). In germline, CDR1 is SQVTM, CDR2 ANQGSEA. The CDR3 has 14 residues. V was clipped by 1 base and J by 1 base, with 9 bases between them. CDR3 bases: TGCAGCGTTGAAGGGCTAGCTGGCACAGATACGCAGTATTTT. As protein: CSVEGLAGTDTQYF.

This clonotype has ten or more counts. V gene TRBV27 combines with J gene TRBJ2-1, with a weak D call TRBD2 (6 bases). CDR1 and CDR2 from the germline V gene are MNHEY and SMNVEV (reference sequence). This CDR3 is built from 13 residues. The V gene lost 8 bases and the J gene lost 2 bases, with 10 bases spanning the gap. In DNA, the CDR3 is TGTGCCAGCGGGCTAGCGCCCTACAATGAGCAGTTCTTC. Its protein is CASGLAPYNEQFF.

This clonotype was picked up many times. This chain uses TRBV9 with TRBJ2-1; D is possibly TRBD2 (6 bases). CDR3 length: 17 amino acids. Germline CDR1 is SGDLS and CDR2 is YYNGEE. Trimming removed 0 bases from V and 3 bases from J, with 16 bases in between. The CDR3 protein is CASSVDVAEALYNEQFF. DNA of the CDR3: TGTGCCAGCAGCGTAGACGTAGCGGAGGCACTCTACAATGAGCAGTTCTTC.

This clonotype was picked up one time. V is TRBV11-2 and J is TRBJ2-1, with 12 bases that match TRBD2. CDR1 is SGHAT, CDR2 FQNNGV, per germline. There are 14 residues in the CDR3. Trimming took 2 bases from V and 16 from J; bases not matched to a gene: 9. The CDR3 loop is CASSLPLAGGSSFF. CDR3 in DNA: TGTGCCAGCAGCTTACCACTAGCGGGAGGATCGTCTTTCTTC.

J is TRBJ1-2 and V is TRBV28; weak D call: TRBD1 (5 bases). In germline, CDR1 is MDHEN, CDR2 SYDVKM. This CDR3 is 12 amino acids long. The V end lost 6 bases, the J end lost 8 bases, and 13 bases lay between the germline ends. The CDR3 loop is CASRPGGIGYTF. In DNA, the CDR3 is TGTGCCAGCAGGCCCGGGGGGATCGGCTACACCTTC.

This chain joins TRBV7-6 and TRBJ2-1; 8 nucleotides align to TRBD2. The CDR3 has 16 amino acids. Unmatched junction bases numbered 8, after V lost 2 bases and J lost 5 bases. In germline, CDR1 is SGHVS, CDR2 FNYEAQ. CDR3 in DNA: TGTGCCAGCAGCTTAACGCCGGGACTAGGGGACAATGAGCAGTTCTTC. This sequence encodes CASSLTPGLGDNEQFF.

The chain combines TRBV29-1 with TRBJ1-5, with D uncertain. The V gene's germline CDR1 is SQVTM and CDR2 ANQGSEA. The V and J ends lost 6 bases and 0 bases respectively, with 9 bases between them. CDR3 length: 13 residues. The CDR3 DNA reads TGCAGCGTCGCCGGTAATAGCAATCAGCCCCAGCATTTT. Amino acids: CSVAGNSNQPQHF.

The V gene is TRBV11-2, the J gene TRBJ2-3; 7 bases are shared with TRBD1. Germline V gene lookup returns CDR1 SGHAT and CDR2 FQNNGV. The CDR3 spans 16 residues. V trimming: 6 bases; J trimming: 6 bases; junction bases outside the gene matches: 15. DNA of the CDR3: TGTGCCAGCAGAAGTATTCGACAGGGTCATTGGGATACGCAGTATTTT. Its protein is CASRSIRQGHWDTQYF. The entire variable domain, with the rest obtained from reference TRBV11-2 and TRBJ2-3, is as follows: EAGVAQSPRYKIIEKRQSVAFWCNPISGHATLYWYQQILGQGPKLLIQFQNNGVVDDSQLPKDRFSAERLKGVDSTLKIQPAKLEDSAVYLCASRSIRQGHWDTQYFGPGTRLTVL.

This clonotype was counted ten times or more. This rearrangement joins TRBV9 to TRBJ2-7; D could derive from TRBD1 or TRBD2 (6 bases each). Trimming removed 0 bases from V and 4 bases from J, with 11 bases in between. Per the germline V gene, CDR1 is SGDLS and CDR2 is YYNGEE. The CDR3 totals 14 residues. CDR3 sequence (DNA): TGTGCCAGCAGCGTAGGAGGGGGGTTATACGAGCAGTACTTC. Its translation: CASSVGGGLYEQYF.

The sample holds many counts of this clonotype. This chain connects TRBV7-3 to TRBJ2-1, with a tentative D call TRBD2 (6 bases). CDR1 and CDR2 (germline): SGHTA, FQGTGA. This CDR3 has 13 amino acids. Trimming took 5 bases from V and 10 from J, leaving 15 bases between them. CDR3 DNA: TGTGCCAGCAGCCCGGGACTTATAGGCGAGCAGTTCTTC. The encoded protein is CASSPGLIGEQFF. The variable domain in full, completed from reference TRBV7-3 and TRBJ2-1, reads GAGVSQTPSNKVTEKGKYVELRCDPISGHTALYWYRQSLGQGPEFLIYFQGTGAADDSGLPNDRFFAVRPEGSVSTLKIQRTERGDSAVYLCASSPGLIGEQFFGPGTRLTVL.

The sample holds many counts of this clonotype. The V gene is TRBV7-2, the J gene TRBJ2-2; D unclear. CDR1 and CDR2 from the germline V gene are SGHTA and FQGNSA. Between the trimmed V and J ends, which lost 3 bases and 5 bases, there was a span of 4 bases. The CDR3 covers 12 residues. CDR3 coding DNA: TGTGCCAGCAGCTTTTATACCGGGGAGCTGTTTTTT. Its protein product is CASSFYTGELFF.